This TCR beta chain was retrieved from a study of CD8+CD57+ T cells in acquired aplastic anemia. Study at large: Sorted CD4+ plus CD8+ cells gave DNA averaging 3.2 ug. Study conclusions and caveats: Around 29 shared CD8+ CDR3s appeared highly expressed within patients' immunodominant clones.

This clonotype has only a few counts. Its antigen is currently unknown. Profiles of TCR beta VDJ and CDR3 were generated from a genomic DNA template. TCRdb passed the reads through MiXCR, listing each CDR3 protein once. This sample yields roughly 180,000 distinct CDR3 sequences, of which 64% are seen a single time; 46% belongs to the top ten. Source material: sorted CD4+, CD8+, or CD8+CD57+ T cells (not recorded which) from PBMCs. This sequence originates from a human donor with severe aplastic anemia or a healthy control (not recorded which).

CDR3: CATVKNSPLHF. CDR3 DNA sequence: TGTGCCACCGTTAAAAATTCACCCCTCCACTTT. The chain carries TRBV24-1 and TRBJ1-6; D unclear. The CDR3 is 11 amino acids. Trimming cost V 9 bases and J 7 bases, with 6 bases left between them. In germline, CDR1 is KGHDR, CDR2 SFDVKD.